This TCR beta chain was captured by sequencing in a study of blood T cells in healthy people across ages. Study-level points and caveats: Possibly, changes in expanded clonotypes were confounded because donor CMV status was unknown.

This clonotype was seen only a few times. Its antigen is unknown. The authors ran a second PCR of 7 to 11 cycles using a sample-barcoded 5' primer and a J-beta primer mix. The authors tagged each cDNA molecule using a template-switch adaptor with 12 random nucleotides. TCRdb redid the calling of the 5' RACE reads with MiXCR, one entry per CDR3 protein. This sample carries 650,000 to 800,000 distinct CDR3 sequences, 40% to 65% of them seen once, and the ten largest clones take around an eighth. The authors isolated at least 6 million PBMCs per sample. The V end was cut by 0 bases, the J end by 7 bases, with 6 bases between. This CDR3 is built from 12 residues. From germline, CDR1 is MNHNY and CDR2 SVGAGI (reference sequence).

The chain joins TRBV6-6 to TRBJ1-1, with D uncertain. The sample consisted of blood. This sequence was found in a woman older than 75 in good health. CDR3 coding DNA: TGTGCCAGCAGTTACTCGGACCGTGAAGCTTTCTTT. This codes for CASSYSDREAFF.